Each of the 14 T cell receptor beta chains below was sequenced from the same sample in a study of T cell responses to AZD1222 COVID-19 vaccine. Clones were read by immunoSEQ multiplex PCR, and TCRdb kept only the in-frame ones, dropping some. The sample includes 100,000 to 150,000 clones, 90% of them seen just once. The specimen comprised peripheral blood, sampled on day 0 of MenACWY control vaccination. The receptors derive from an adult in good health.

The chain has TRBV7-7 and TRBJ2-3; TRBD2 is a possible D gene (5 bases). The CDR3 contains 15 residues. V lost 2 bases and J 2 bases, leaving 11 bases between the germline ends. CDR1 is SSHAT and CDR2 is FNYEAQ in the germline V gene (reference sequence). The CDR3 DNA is TGTGCCAGCAGCTTAAACGGGAACCCCACAGATACGCAGTATTTT. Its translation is CASSLNGNPTDTQYF.

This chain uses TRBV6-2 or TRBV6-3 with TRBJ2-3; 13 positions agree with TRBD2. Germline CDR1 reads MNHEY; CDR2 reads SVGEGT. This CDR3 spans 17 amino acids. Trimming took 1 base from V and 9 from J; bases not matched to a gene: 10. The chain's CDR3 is CASSYFGLAGDWRTQYF. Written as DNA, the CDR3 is TGTGCCAGCAGTTACTTTGGACTAGCGGGGGACTGGAGAACGCAGTATTTT.

The CDR3 spells CASSPRTSGRPTDTQYF. The CDR3 DNA is TGTGCCAGCAGCCCGAGGACTAGCGGGAGACCCACAGATACGCAGTATTTT. The chain couples TRBV3-1 (or the pseudogene TRBV3-2) to TRBJ2-3, with 13 nucleotides matching TRBD2. Germline CDR1 reads LGHDT; CDR2 reads YNNKEL (reference sequence). V dropped 4 bases and J dropped 2; count of bases not matched to a gene: 6. CDR3 length: 17 amino acids.

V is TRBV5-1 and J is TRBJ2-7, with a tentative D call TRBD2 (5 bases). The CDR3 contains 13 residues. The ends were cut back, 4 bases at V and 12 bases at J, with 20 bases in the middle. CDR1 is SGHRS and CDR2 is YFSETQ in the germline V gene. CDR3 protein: CASSSIGDLNPYF. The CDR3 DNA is TGCGCCAGCAGCAGTATCGGGGATCTCAATCCGTACTTC.

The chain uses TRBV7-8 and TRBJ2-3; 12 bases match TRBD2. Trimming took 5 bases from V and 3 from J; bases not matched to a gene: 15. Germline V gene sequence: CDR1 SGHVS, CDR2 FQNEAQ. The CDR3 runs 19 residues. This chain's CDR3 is CASSPRLTSGSVVTDTQYF. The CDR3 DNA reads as TGTGCCAGCAGCCCCCGCCTGACTAGCGGGAGTGTGGTTACAGATACGCAGTATTTT.

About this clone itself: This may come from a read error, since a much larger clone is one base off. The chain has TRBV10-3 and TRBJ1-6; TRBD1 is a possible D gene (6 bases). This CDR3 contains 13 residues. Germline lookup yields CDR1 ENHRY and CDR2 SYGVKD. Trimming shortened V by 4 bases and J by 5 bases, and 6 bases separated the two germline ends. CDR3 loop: CAISGTDNSPLHF. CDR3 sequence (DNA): TGTGCCATCAGTGGGACAGATAATTCACCCCTCCACTTT.

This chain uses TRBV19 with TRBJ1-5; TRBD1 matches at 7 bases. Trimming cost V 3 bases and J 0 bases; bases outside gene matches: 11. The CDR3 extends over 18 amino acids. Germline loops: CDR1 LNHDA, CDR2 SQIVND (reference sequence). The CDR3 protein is CASSIWLQGKSSNQPQHF. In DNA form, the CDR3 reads TGTGCCAGTAGTATTTGGTTACAGGGGAAATCTAGCAATCAGCCCCAGCATTTT.

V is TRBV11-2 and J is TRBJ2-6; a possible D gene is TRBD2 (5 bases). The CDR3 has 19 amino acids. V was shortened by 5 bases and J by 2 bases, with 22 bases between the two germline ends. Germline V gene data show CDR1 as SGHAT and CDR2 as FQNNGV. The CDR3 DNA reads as TGTGCCAGCAGCCCCCGGGTCGGGGTGGATCTTCCTGGGGCCAACGTCCTGACTTTC. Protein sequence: CASSPRVGVDLPGANVLTF.

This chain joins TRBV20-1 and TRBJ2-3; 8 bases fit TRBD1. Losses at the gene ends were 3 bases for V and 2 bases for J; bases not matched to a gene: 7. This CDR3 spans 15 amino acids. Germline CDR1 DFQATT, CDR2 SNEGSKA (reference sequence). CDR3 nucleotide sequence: TGCAGTGCTAGTCAGGGGGCTGGCGACACAGATACGCAGTATTTT. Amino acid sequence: CSASQGAGDTDTQYF.

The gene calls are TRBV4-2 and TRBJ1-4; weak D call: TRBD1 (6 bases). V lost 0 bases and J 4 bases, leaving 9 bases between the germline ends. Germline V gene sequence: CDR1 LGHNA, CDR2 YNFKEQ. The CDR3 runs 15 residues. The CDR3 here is CASSQEWDNNEKLFF. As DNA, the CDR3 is TGTGCCAGCAGCCAAGAGTGGGACAATAATGAAAAACTGTTTTTT.

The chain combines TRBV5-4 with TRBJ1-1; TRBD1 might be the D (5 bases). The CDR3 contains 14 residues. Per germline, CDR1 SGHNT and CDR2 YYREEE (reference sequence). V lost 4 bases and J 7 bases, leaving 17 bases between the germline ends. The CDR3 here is CASSRSRDRNEAFF. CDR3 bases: TGTGCCAGCAGCAGATCCCGGGACCGCAATGAAGCTTTCTTT.

CDR3 sequence reads: CASSLVDSATNEKLFF. In DNA form, the CDR3 reads TGTGCCAGCAGCTTAGTGGACAGTGCAACTAATGAAAAACTGTTTTTT. V usage is TRBV7-9 and J usage is TRBJ1-4, with D perhaps matching TRBD1 (6 bases). The CDR3 is made up of 16 amino acids. From germline, CDR1 is SEHNR and CDR2 FQNEAQ (reference sequence). Trimming pared 1 base from V and 0 bases from J, leaving 9 bases between.

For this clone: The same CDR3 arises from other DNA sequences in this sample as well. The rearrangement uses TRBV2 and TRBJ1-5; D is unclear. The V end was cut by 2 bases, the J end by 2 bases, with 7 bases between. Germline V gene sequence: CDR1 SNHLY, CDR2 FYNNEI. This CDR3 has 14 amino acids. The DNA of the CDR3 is TGTGCCAGCAGTGAACCCGGGGGCAATCAGCCCCAGCATTTT. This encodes CASSEPGGNQPQHF.

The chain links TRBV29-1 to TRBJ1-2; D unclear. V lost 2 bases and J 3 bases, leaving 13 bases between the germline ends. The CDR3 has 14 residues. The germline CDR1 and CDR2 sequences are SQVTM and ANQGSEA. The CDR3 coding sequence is TGCAGCGTTGAATCCGAAAGTCTGTACTATGGCTACACCTTC. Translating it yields CSVESESLYYGYTF. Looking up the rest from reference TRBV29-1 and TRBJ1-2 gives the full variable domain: SAVISQKPSRDICQRGTSLTIQCQVDSQVTMMFWYRQQPGQSLTLIATANQGSEATYESGFVIDKFPISRPNLTFSTLTVSNMSPEDSSIYLCSVESESLYYGYTFGSGTRLTVV.